The 26 T cell receptor beta chains below all came from one sample that was sequenced in a study of siplizumab effects on memory and regulatory T cells. Here immunoSEQ multiplex PCR was the method, and the copy in TCRdb shows in-frame clones only, minus some. The repertoire has under 110,000 clones, around 90% of them found once; the top ten carry approximately 12%. Sequenced: non-Treg CD4+ T cells sorted from blood. All receptors come from a human donor in good health.

The rearrangement joins TRBV6-6 to TRBJ2-1; 7 nucleotides match TRBD2. V shed 6 bases and J 0 bases; nucleotides not matched to a gene: 2. The CDR3 is 14 amino acids. Germline-derived CDR1 and CDR2 are MNHNY and SVGAGI (reference sequence). The CDR3 loop is CASSGGSSYNEQFF. CDR3 bases: TGTGCCAGCAGCGGCGGGAGCTCCTACAATGAGCAGTTCTTC.

The rearrangement uses TRBV25-1 and TRBJ2-1; D is possibly TRBD2 (5 bases). The ends were cut back, 3 bases at V and 0 bases at J, with 12 bases in the middle. Germline values: CDR1 MGHDK, CDR2 SYGVNS. This CDR3 region has 16 residues. The CDR3 here is CASSDRRTHSYNEQFF. The CDR3 DNA reads as TGTGCCAGCAGTGACCGTAGGACTCACTCCTACAATGAGCAGTTCTTC. The whole variable domain, remainder taken from reference TRBV25-1 and TRBJ2-1, is EADIYQTPRYLVIGTGKKITLECSQTMGHDKMYWYQQDPGMELHLIHYSYGVNSTEKGDLSSESTVSRIRTEHFPLTLESARPSHTSQYLCASSDRRTHSYNEQFFGPGTRLTVL.

V is TRBV11-3 and J is TRBJ1-5; no clear D. The CDR3 length is 11 residues. In germline, CDR1 is SGHNT, CDR2 YENEEA. V was clipped by 3 bases and J by 9 bases, with 6 bases between them. In DNA form, the CDR3 reads TGTGCCAGCAGCTTTCCAGCGCCCCAGCATTTT. Encoded protein: CASSFPAPQHF.

The chain carries TRBV6-5 and TRBJ2-2; D uncertain. The germline V gene encodes CDR1 MNHEY and CDR2 SVGAGI. Trimming removed 2 bases at V and 5 bases at J, with 9 bases between. CDR3 length: 14 residues. The CDR3 spells CASSYRVRTGELFF. CDR3 nucleotides: TGTGCCAGCAGTTACAGGGTGAGGACCGGGGAGCTGTTTTTT.

There are a few counts of this clone. The chain couples TRBV29-1 to TRBJ1-1; D unresolved. Trimming left V 7 bases short and J 4 bases short, with 10 bases between. CDR1 and CDR2 (germline): SQVTM, ANQGSEA. The CDR3 consists of 11 residues. The DNA for the CDR3 is TGCAGCGCTCGAGAGAGCACTGAAGCTTTCTTT. This translates into CSARESTEAFF.

This rearrangement joins TRBV5-1 to TRBJ1-5; 9 bases line up with TRBD1. Germline V gene sequence: CDR1 SGHRS, CDR2 YFSETQ. V lost 4 bases to trimming and J lost 2 bases; unmatched junction nucleotides: 4. CDR3 size: 15 residues. CDR3 sequence: CASSQGQGGNQPQHF. The CDR3 DNA is TGCGCCAGCAGCCAGGGACAGGGCGGCAATCAGCCCCAGCATTTT.

This clone was seen just once. The chain employs TRBV11-3 and TRBJ2-2; TRBD1 or TRBD2 may be the D gene (5 bases each). The CDR3 covers 13 residues. Germline CDR1 reads SGHNT; CDR2 reads YENEEA. V shed 6 bases and J shed 3 bases, with 8 bases lying between them. The CDR3 DNA reads as TGTGCCAGCAGTTGGGGGTACACCGGGGAGCTGTTTTTT. Protein sequence: CASSWGYTGELFF.

The chain joins TRBV5-1 to TRBJ2-1, with 10 bases aligning to TRBD2. With V trimmed by 0 bases and J by 4 bases, 10 bases remained unmatched. Germline CDR1 reads SGHRS; CDR2 reads YFSETQ. This CDR3 contains 18 residues. DNA of the CDR3: TGCGCCAGCAGCTTGGCCGTAGGGGCTAGCGGGGGATACAATGAGCAGTTCTTC. This gives the protein CASSLAVGASGGYNEQFF.

This clone has just one count. The chain has TRBV6-6 and TRBJ1-1; no reliable D call. This CDR3 has 13 residues. V was trimmed by 0 bases and J by 11 bases, leaving 13 bases between them. Germline V gives CDR1 MNHNY, CDR2 SVGAGI (reference sequence). CDR3 protein: CASSYSPGRDAFF. Here the CDR3 DNA reads TGTGCCAGCAGTTACTCGCCTGGGAGGGATGCTTTCTTT.

The chain is built from TRBV5-6 and TRBJ2-1; no reliable D call. The CDR3 consists of 15 residues. The V and J ends lost 0 bases and 2 bases respectively, with 9 bases between them. CDR1 and CDR2 from the germline V gene are SGHDT and YYEEEE. CDR3: CASSLVSITYNEQFF. CDR3 in DNA: TGTGCCAGCAGCTTGGTCAGTATAACCTACAATGAGCAGTTCTTC.

V gene TRBV4-3 combines with J gene TRBJ2-2; D is perhaps TRBD1 or TRBD2 (5 bases each). This CDR3 comprises 14 residues. Germline lookup yields CDR1 LGHNA and CDR2 YSLEER. The V end was cut by 1 base, the J end by 7 bases, with 10 bases between. In nucleotides, the CDR3 is TGCGCCAGCAGCCAAGGAGGGACGTACGGGGAGCTGTTTTTT. Protein product: CASSQGGTYGELFF.

The chain employs TRBV5-1 and TRBJ2-7; D possibly corresponds to TRBD1 (5 bases). The V end lost 2 bases, the J end lost 0 bases, and 15 bases lay between the germline ends. The CDR3 has 16 amino acids. Germline CDR1 and CDR2: SGHRS and YFSETQ. CDR3 loop: CASSFRATGVSYEQYF. The CDR3 region has the DNA TGCGCCAGCAGCTTTAGGGCAACAGGAGTCTCCTACGAGCAGTACTTC.

The V call is TRBV30, the J call TRBJ1-5; TRBD1 matches at 7 bases. The CDR3 consists of 14 residues. Germline-derived CDR1 and CDR2 are GTSNPN and SVGIG (reference sequence). Unmatched junction bases numbered 7, after V lost 1 base and J lost 7 bases. This CDR3 reads CAWSAGQVDQPQHF. The CDR3 nucleotides are TGTGCCTGGAGTGCCGGACAGGTAGACCAGCCCCAGCATTTT.

The chain joins TRBV30 to TRBJ2-1; 10 bases line up with TRBD2. The CDR3 contains 16 residues. The germline gives CDR1 GTSNPN, CDR2 SVGIG (reference sequence). V shed 0 bases and J 7 bases; nucleotides not matched to a gene: 9. The CDR3 loop is CAWSVPSGRGKNEQFF. CDR3 DNA sequence: TGTGCCTGGAGTGTTCCGAGCGGGAGGGGAAAGAATGAGCAGTTCTTC.

J is TRBJ2-7 and V is TRBV5-4; D tentatively fits TRBD1 or TRBD2 (5 bases each). The length of the CDR3 is 15 residues. Germline lookup yields CDR1 SGHNT and CDR2 YYREEE (reference sequence). V lost 0 bases and J 4 bases, leaving 14 bases between the germline ends. The CDR3 here is CASSLGGRDLYEQYF. In DNA form, the CDR3 reads TGTGCCAGCAGCTTGGGTGGCAGGGACCTATACGAGCAGTACTTC.

The chain carries TRBV9 and TRBJ2-7; possible D gene TRBD2, 6 bases. V was trimmed by 4 bases and J by 0 bases, leaving 20 bases between them. Germline V CDR1 and CDR2: SGDLS, YYNGEE. The CDR3 runs to 17 residues. The CDR3 DNA sequence: TGTGCCAGCAGCCCCCGGGGAGGCACAACCCCCTCCTACGAGCAGTACTTC. Protein: CASSPRGGTTPSYEQYF.

V and J are TRBV5-1 and TRBJ2-7; unclear D gene. The V and J ends lost 0 bases and 7 bases respectively, with 11 bases between them. The CDR3 consists of 13 residues. Germline V gene sequence: CDR1 SGHRS, CDR2 YFSETQ. The CDR3 loop reads CASSLEVPREQYF. The DNA of the CDR3 is TGCGCCAGCAGCTTGGAAGTCCCTCGGGAGCAGTACTTC.

This chain links TRBV18 with TRBJ1-2, with unresolved D. The CDR3 spans 13 residues. CDR1 is KGHSH, CDR2 LQKENI, per germline. The V and J ends lost 4 bases and 8 bases respectively, with 14 bases between them. This CDR3 reads CASSRNTEGGYTF. The CDR3 nucleotides read TGTGCCAGCTCACGGAACACGGAGGGCGGCTACACCTTC.

This clone was seen a few times. This chain uses TRBV11-3 with TRBJ2-7, with no clear D. Per the germline V gene, CDR1 is SGHNT and CDR2 is YENEEA. This CDR3 has 14 residues. The germline V and J ends were trimmed by 0 bases and 5 bases, with 11 bases remaining between them. Written as DNA, the CDR3 is TGTGCCAGCAGCTTAGATCGGCTAGTGAACGAGCAGTACTTC. This sequence encodes CASSLDRLVNEQYF.

V gene TRBV27 combines with J gene TRBJ2-3; 7 positions agree with TRBD2. CDR1 MNHEY and CDR2 SMNVEV come from the germline V gene (reference sequence). J gave up 1 base and V 4 bases, and 5 bases lay outside the gene matches. There are 15 residues in the CDR3. CDR3 loop: CASSSLGGGTDTQYF. In DNA, the CDR3 is TGTGCCAGCAGTTCTCTGGGGGGGGGCACAGATACGCAGTATTTT.

The chain combines TRBV19 with TRBJ2-1; 9 nucleotides agree with TRBD2. V dropped 1 base and J dropped 7; count of bases not matched to a gene: 8. This CDR3 has 16 residues. Germline assignment: CDR1 LNHDA and CDR2 SQIVND (reference sequence). CDR3 region: CASSIGAAGGFNEQFF. The CDR3 DNA is TGTGCCAGTAGTATAGGGGCAGCGGGAGGTTTTAATGAGCAGTTCTTC.

This chain joins TRBV7-8 and TRBJ2-7; 9 bases align to TRBD2. J was trimmed by 4 bases and V by 3 bases; bases with no gene match: 1. CDR1 and CDR2 (germline): SGHVS, FQNEAQ. The length of the CDR3 is 13 residues. The CDR3 protein is CASSLAGGYEQYF. The CDR3 nucleotides are TGTGCCAGCAGCTTGGCGGGAGGGTACGAGCAGTACTTC.

This clone is a singleton in its sample. This sequence joins TRBV9 and TRBJ1-4, with 8 bases matching TRBD1. CDR1 and CDR2 from the germline V gene are SGDLS and YYNGEE. The CDR3 extends over 15 amino acids. Trimming at V came to 0 bases and at J to 5 bases, leaving 3 bases not matched to a gene. The CDR3 DNA reads as TGTGCCAGCAGCGTAGGTAGGGACAGGAATGAAAAACTGTTTTTT. Protein product: CASSVGRDRNEKLFF.

The chain uses TRBV19 and TRBJ2-3, with a possible D match to TRBD1 (6 bases). Germline V gene lookup returns CDR1 LNHDA and CDR2 SQIVND (reference sequence). The CDR3 covers 13 residues. The V and J ends lost 10 bases and 4 bases respectively, with 15 bases between them. The CDR3 loop is CATTGQTSDTQYF. Written as DNA, the CDR3 is TGTGCCACCACGGGACAAACATCAGATACGCAGTATTTT.

A word on this clone: Sequence at one end of the junction differs from germline and may be a read error. This sequence joins TRBV9 and TRBJ1-1; D perhaps matches TRBD1 (5 bases). The CDR3 is made up of 14 amino acids. Per germline, CDR1 SGDLS and CDR2 YYNGEE. CDR3 amino acids: CASSEQALNTEAFF. The CDR3 DNA is TGTGCCAGCAGCGAACAGGCCTTGAATACTGAAGCTTTCTTT.

Note on this clone: The junction departs from germline at one end; a sequencing error may be responsible. The V gene is TRBV6-1, the J gene TRBJ1-4, with 7 bases identical to TRBD1. Germline V gives CDR1 MNHNS, CDR2 SASEGT. CDR3 length equals 14 residues. The CDR3 DNA is TGTGCCAGCAGAGAAGACAGGGTTAATGAAAAACTGTTTTTT. Translated: CASREDRVNEKLFF.